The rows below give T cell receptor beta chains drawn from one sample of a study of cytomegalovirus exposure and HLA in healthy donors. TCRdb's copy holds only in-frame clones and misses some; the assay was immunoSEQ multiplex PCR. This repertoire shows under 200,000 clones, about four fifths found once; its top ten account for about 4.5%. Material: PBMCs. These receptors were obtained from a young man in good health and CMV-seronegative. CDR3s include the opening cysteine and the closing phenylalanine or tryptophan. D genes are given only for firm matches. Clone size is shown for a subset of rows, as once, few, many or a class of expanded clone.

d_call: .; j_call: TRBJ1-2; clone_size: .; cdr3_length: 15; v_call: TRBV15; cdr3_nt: TGTGCCACCAGCAGCCTTGGACAGACTAAGTGGGGCTACACCTTC; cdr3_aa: CATSSLGQTKWGYTF
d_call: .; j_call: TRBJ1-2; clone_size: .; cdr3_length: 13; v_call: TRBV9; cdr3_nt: TGTGCCAGCAGCGTAGGAGGGAACTATGGCTACACCTTC; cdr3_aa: CASSVGGNYGYTF
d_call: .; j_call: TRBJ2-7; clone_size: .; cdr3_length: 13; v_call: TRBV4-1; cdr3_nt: TGCGCCAGCAGCCAGGGACTTTTGTACGAGCAGTACTTC; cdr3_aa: CASSQGLLYEQYF
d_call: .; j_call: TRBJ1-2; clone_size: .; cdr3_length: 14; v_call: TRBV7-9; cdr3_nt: TGTGCCAGCAGCTCCTCGGGACACGACCTTGGCTACACCTTC; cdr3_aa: CASSSSGHDLGYTF
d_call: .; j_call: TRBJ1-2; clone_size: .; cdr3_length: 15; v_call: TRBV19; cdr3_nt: TGTGCCAGTAGTATAGCGGGGTGGACGAACTATGGCTACACCTTC; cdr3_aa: CASSIAGWTNYGYTF
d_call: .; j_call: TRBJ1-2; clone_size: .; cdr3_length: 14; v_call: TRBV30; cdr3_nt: TGTGCCTGTGGCGGTGGAGGGTCAGACTATGGCTACACCTTC; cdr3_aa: CACGGGGSDYGYTF
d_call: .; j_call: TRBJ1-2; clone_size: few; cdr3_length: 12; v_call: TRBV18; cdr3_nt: TGTGCCAGCTCACCACCGGAGGGGAGCTACACCTTC; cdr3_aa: CASSPPEGSYTF
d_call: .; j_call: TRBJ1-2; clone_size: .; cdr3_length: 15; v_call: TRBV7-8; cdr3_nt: TGTGCCAGCAGCTTTTCTGACACCTTTAACTATGGCTACACCTTC; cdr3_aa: CASSFSDTFNYGYTF
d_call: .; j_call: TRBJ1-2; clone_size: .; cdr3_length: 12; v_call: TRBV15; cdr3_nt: TGTGCCACCAGAAGACAAGCAGGTGGCTACACCTTC; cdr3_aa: CATRRQAGGYTF
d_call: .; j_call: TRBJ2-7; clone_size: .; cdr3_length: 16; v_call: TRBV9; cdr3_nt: TGTGCCAGCAGCGTAGGAGGAGGGACAGTAAACTACGAGCAGTACTTC; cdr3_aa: CASSVGGGTVNYEQYF
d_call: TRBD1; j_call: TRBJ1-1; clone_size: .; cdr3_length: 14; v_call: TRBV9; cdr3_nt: TGTGCCAGCAGCGTAGGGAACAGGGGTACTGAAGCTTTCTTT; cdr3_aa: CASSVGNRGTEAFF
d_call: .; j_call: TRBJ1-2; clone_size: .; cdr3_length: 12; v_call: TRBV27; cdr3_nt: TGTGCCAGCAGTTTTACAGGCTATGGCTACACCTTC; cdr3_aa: CASSFTGYGYTF
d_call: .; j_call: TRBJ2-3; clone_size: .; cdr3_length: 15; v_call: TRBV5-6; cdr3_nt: TGTGCCAGCAGCTTGGGGCGGGTCGCCGTGGATACGCAGTATTTT; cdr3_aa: CASSLGRVAVDTQYF
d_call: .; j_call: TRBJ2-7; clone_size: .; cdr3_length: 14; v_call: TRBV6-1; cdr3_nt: TGTGCCAGCACCCCGGGACTTCCTTCCTACGAGCAGTACTTC; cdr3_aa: CASTPGLPSYEQYF
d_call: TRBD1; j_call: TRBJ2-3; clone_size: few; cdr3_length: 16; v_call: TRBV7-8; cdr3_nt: TGTGCCAGCAGGCCTAGGGGGCAGCTCCCTGGGGATACGCAGTATTTT; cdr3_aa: CASRPRGQLPGDTQYF
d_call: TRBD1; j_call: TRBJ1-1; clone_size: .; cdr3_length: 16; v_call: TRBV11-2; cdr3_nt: TGTGCCAGCAGCCCCTACAGGGGCTCCAGTGGCACTGAAGCTTTCTTT; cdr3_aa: CASSPYRGSSGTEAFF
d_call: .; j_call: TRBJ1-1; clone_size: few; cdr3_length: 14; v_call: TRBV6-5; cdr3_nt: TGTGCCAGCAGGGGGGGGGCCGCTCCCGCCGAAGCTTTCTTT; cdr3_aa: CASRGGAAPAEAFF
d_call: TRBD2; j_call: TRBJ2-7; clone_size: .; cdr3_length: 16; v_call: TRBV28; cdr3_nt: TGTGCCAGCAGTTTAAGACTAGCGGGGCGCCCCTACGAGCAGTACTTC; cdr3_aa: CASSLRLAGRPYEQYF
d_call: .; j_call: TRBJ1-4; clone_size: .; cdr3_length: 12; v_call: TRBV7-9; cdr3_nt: TGTGCCAGCAGCCCAGAGGGCTCGGGACTGTTTTTT; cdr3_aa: CASSPEGSGLFF
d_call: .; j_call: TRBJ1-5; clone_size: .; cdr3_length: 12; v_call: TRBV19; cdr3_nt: TGTGCCAGTAACACAGTCAATCGGCCCCAGCATTTT; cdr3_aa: CASNTVNRPQHF
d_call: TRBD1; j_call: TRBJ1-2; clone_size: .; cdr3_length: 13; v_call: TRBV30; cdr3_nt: TGTGCCTGGGCACTACAGGGGGTAAGGGGCTACACCTTC; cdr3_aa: CAWALQGVRGYTF
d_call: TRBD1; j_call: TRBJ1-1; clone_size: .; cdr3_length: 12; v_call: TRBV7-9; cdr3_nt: TGTGCCAGCCTAACAGGGGGCACGGAAGCTTTCTTT; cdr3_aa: CASLTGGTEAFF
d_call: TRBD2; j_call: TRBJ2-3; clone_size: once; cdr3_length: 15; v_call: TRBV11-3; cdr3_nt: TGTGCCAGCAGCTTAGGAGCGGGGTACACAGATACGCAGTATTTT; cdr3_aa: CASSLGAGYTDTQYF
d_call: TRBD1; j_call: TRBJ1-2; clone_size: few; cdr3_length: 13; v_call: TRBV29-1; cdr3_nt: TGCAGCGGAGGCGACAGGGGAAACTATGGCTACACCTTC; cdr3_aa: CSGGDRGNYGYTF
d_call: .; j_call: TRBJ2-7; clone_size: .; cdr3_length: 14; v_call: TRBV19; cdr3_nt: TGTGCCAGTAGCCCTAGTGGCAGGGGCCACGAGCAGTACTTC; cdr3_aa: CASSPSGRGHEQYF
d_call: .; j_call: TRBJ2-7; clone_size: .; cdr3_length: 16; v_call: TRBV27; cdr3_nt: TGTGCCAGCAGTTTATACCCAGAGCGGAGCTCCTACGAGCAGTACTTC; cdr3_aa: CASSLYPERSSYEQYF
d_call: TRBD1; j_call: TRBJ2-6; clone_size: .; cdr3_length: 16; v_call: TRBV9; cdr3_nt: TGTGCCAGCAGCGTAACAGGGGGCTCTGGGGCCAACGTCCTGACTTTC; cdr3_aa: CASSVTGGSGANVLTF
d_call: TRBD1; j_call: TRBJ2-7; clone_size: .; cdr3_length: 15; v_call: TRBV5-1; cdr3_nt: TGCGCCAGCAGCCCGGGACAGGGGCTAACCTACGAGCAGTACTTC; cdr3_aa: CASSPGQGLTYEQYF
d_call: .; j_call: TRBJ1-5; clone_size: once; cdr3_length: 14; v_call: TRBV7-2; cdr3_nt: TGTGCCAGCAGCTTAGGGAATACGGGGCAGCCCCAGCATTTT; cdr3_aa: CASSLGNTGQPQHF
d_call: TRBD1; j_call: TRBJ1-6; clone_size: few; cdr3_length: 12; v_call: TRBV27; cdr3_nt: TGTGCCAGCCGGACAGGGGGATCACCCCTCCACTTT; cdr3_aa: CASRTGGSPLHF
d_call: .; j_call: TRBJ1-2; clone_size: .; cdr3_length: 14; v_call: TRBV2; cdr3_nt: TGTGCCAGCAGTGTTGGGCCCTGGGCCTATGGCTACACCTTC; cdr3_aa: CASSVGPWAYGYTF
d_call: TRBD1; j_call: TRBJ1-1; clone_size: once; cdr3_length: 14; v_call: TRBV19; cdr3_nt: TGTGCCACCCAACCGGGACAGGGATACACTGAAGCTTTCTTT; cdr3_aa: CATQPGQGYTEAFF
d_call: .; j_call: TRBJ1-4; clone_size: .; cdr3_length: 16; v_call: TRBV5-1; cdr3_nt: TGCGCCAGCAGCTTGGGGGGGGGAACAACTAATGAAAAACTGTTTTTT; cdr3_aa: CASSLGGGTTNEKLFF
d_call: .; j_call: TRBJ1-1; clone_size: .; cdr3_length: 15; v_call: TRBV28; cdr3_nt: TGTGCCTCCGGATGGGCTGGGGGGGTCGACACTGAAGCTTTCTTT; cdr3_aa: CASGWAGGVDTEAFF
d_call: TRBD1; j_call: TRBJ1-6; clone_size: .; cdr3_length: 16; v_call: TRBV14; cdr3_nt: TGTGCCAGCAGCCAACACCGGGACAGGGGCAATTCACCCCTCCACTTT; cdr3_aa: CASSQHRDRGNSPLHF
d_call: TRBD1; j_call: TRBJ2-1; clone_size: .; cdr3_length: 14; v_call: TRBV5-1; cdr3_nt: TGCGCCAGCAGCCCGACAGGGACCTACAATGAGCAGTTCTTC; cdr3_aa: CASSPTGTYNEQFF
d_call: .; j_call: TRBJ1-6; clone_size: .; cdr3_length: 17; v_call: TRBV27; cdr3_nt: TGTGCCAGCAGTTCCCCCCAGGAGGGCGTGCCAGATTCACCCCTCCACTTT; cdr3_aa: CASSSPQEGVPDSPLHF